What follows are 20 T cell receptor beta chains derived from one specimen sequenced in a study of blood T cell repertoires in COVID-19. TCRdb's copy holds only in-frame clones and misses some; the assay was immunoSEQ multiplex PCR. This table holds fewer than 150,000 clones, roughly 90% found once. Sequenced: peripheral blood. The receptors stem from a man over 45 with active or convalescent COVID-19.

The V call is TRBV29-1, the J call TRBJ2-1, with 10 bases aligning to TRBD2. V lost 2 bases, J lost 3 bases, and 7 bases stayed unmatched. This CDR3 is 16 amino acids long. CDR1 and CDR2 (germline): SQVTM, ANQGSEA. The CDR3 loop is CSVEYPGTSVYNEQFF. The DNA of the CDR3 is TGCAGCGTTGAATACCCCGGGACTAGCGTCTACAATGAGCAGTTCTTC.

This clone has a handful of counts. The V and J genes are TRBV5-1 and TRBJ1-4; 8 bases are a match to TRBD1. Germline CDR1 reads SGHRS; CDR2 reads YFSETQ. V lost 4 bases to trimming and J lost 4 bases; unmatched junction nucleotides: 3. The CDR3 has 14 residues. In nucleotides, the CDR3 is TGCGCCAGCAGCAGGGACAGGTATAATGAAAAACTGTTTTTT. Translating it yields CASSRDRYNEKLFF.

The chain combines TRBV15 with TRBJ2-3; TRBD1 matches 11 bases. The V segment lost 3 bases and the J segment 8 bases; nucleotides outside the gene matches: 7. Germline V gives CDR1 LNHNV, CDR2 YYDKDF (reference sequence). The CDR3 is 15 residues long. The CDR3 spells CATSSAGTGGSTQYF. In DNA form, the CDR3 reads TGTGCCACCAGCAGCGCCGGGACAGGGGGTAGTACGCAGTATTTT.

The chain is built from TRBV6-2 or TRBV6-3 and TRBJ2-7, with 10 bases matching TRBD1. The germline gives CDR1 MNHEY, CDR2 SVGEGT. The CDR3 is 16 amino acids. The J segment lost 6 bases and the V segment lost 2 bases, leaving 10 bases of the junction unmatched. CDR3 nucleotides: TGTGCCAGCAGTTACCCCCTGACAGGGGGCTCCCTCGAGCAGTACTTC. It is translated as CASSYPLTGGSLEQYF.

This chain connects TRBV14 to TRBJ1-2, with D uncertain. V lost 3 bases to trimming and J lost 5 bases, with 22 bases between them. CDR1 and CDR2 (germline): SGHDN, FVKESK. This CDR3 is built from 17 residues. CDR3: CASSQSGGYAITYGYTF. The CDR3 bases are TGTGCCAGCAGCCAGTCCGGCGGTTACGCCATTACATATGGCTACACCTTC.

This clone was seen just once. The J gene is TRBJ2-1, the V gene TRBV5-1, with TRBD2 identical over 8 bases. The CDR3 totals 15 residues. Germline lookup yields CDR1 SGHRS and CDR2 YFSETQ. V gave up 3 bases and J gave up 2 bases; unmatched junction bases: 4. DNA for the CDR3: TGCGCCAGCAGCTCAGCGGGAGTTCCCTACAATGAGCAGTTCTTC. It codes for CASSSAGVPYNEQFF.

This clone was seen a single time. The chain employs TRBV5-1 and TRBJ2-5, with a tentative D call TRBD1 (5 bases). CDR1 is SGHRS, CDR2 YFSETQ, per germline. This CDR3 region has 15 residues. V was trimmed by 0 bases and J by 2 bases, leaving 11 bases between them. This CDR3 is CASSLASAGQETQYF. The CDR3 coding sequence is TGCGCCAGCAGCTTGGCGTCGGCAGGGCAAGAGACCCAGTACTTC.

This CDR3 is CASSRGLDSYEQYF. In DNA form, the CDR3 reads TGCGCCAGCAGCCGTGGACTCGATAGCTACGAGCAGTACTTC. The chain carries TRBV5-1 and TRBJ2-7; D is possibly TRBD2 (5 bases). V lost 4 bases, J lost 3 bases, and 14 bases lay in between. Looked up from germline, CDR1 is SGHRS and CDR2 is YFSETQ. This CDR3 contains 14 residues.

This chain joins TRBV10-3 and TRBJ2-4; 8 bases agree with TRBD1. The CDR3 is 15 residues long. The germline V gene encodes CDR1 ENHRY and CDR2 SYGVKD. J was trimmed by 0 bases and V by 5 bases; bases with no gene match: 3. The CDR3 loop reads CAISSTGAAKNIQYF. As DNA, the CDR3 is TGTGCCATCAGTTCGACAGGGGCAGCCAAAAACATTCAGTACTTC.

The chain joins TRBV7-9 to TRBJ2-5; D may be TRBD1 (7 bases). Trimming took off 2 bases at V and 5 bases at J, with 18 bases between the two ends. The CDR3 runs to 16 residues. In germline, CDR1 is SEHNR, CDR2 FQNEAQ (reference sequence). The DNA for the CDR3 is TGTGCCAGCAGCTTAAGACAGGGAGGTAGCACTGAGACCCAGTACTTC. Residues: CASSLRQGGSTETQYF.

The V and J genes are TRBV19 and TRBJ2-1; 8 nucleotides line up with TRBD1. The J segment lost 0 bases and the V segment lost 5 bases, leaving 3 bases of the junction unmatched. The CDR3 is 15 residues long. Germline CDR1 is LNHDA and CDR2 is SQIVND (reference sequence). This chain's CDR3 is CASSLGQGSYNEQFF. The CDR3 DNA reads TGTGCCAGTAGTTTAGGACAGGGCTCCTACAATGAGCAGTTCTTC.

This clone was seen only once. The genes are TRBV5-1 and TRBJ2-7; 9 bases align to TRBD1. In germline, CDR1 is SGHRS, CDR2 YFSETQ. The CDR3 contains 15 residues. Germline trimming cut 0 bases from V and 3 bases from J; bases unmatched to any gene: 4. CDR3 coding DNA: TGCGCCAGCAGCTTGGGGGGGACAGGGATCTACGAGCAGTACTTC. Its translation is CASSLGGTGIYEQYF.

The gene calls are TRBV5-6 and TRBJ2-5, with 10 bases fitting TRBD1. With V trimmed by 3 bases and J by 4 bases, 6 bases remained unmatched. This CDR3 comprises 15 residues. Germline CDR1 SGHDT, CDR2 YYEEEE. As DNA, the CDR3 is TGTGCCAGCAGCTGGGGAGGGACAGGGGCAGAGACCCAGTACTTC. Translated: CASSWGGTGAETQYF.

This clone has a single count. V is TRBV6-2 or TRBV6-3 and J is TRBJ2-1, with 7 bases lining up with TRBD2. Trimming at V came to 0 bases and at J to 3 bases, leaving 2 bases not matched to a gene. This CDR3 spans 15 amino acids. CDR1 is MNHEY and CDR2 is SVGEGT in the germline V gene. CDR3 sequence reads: CASSYSRGGYNEQFF. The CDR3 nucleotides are TGTGCCAGCAGTTACTCTCGCGGGGGCTACAATGAGCAGTTCTTC.

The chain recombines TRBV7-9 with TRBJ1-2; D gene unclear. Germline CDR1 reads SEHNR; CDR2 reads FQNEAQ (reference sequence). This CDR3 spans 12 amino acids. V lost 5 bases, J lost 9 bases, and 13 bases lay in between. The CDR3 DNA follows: TGTGCCAGCAGCCGAGAAAAAGAGAGCTACACCTTC. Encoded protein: CASSREKESYTF. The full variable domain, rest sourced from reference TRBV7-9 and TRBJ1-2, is DTGVSQNPRHKITKRGQNVTFRCDPISEHNRLYWYRQTLGQGPEFLTYFQNEAQLEKSRLLSDRFSAERPKGSFSTLEIQRTEQGDSAMYLCASSREKESYTFGSGTRLTVV.

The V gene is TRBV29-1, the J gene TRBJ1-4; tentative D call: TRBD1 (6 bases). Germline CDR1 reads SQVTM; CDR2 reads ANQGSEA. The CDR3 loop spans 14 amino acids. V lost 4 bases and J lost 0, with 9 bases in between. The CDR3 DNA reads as TGCAGCGTTGTTGGGGGCACAACTAATGAAAAACTGTTTTTT. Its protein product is CSVVGGTTNEKLFF.

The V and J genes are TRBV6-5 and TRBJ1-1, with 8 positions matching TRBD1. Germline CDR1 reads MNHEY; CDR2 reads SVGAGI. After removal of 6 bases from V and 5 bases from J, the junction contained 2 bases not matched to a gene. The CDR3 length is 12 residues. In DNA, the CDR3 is TGTGCCAGCAGGCAGGGGGCAACTGAAGCTTTCTTT. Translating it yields CASRQGATEAFF.

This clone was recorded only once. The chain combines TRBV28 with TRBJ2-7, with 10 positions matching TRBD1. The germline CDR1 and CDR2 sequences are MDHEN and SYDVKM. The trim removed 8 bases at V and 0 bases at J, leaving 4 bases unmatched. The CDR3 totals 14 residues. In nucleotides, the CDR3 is TGTGCCAGCCGCCGGACAGGGGGCTCCTACGAGCAGTACTTC. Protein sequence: CASRRTGGSYEQYF.

The CDR3 loop is CAISDPSGQLYNSPLHF. The CDR3 DNA follows: TGTGCCATCAGTGATCCCTCCGGACAGCTCTATAATTCACCCCTCCACTTT. This rearrangement joins TRBV10-3 to TRBJ1-6, with D tentatively TRBD1 (6 bases). CDR1 and CDR2 from the germline V gene are ENHRY and SYGVKD. Trimming removed 3 bases at V and 3 bases at J, with 15 bases between. CDR3 length equals 17 residues.

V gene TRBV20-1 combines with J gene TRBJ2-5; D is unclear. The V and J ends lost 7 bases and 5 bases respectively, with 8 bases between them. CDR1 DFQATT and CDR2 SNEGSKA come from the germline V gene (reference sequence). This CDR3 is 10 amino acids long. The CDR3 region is CSVGTETQYF. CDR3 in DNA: TGCAGTGTTGGCACGGAGACCCAGTACTTC.